These T cell receptor beta chains were read from a single sample in a study of blood T cell repertoires in COVID-19. The method was immunoSEQ multiplex PCR; TCRdb's version includes in-frame clones alone and lacks a portion of them. Seen here are 100,000 to 150,000 clones, around 81% observed once, and the top ten hold around 4%. Material: peripheral blood. The source of these receptors is a woman aged 50 to 60 with acute or convalescent COVID-19. Both conserved end residues are part of each CDR3. D genes are given only for firm matches. For some rows the clone size is stated as once, few or many, or as a class when expanded; others skip it.

j_gene: TRBJ2-3; v_gene: TRBV7-6; abundance: .; d_gene: TRBD2; len: 15; CDR3aa: CASSLVSSGVDTQYF; CDR3nt: TGTGCCAGCAGCTTAGTGTCTAGCGGGGTGGATACGCAGTATTTT
j_gene: TRBJ2-2; v_gene: TRBV27; abundance: .; d_gene: TRBD2; len: 16; CDR3aa: CASSLWAGVNTGELFF; CDR3nt: TGTGCCAGCAGTTTGTGGGCGGGGGTAAACACCGGGGAGCTGTTTTTT
j_gene: TRBJ2-7; v_gene: TRBV2; abundance: once; d_gene: .; len: 14; CDR3aa: CASSAVTEYYEQYF; CDR3nt: TGTGCCAGCAGTGCAGTGACAGAATACTACGAGCAGTACTTC
j_gene: TRBJ2-3; v_gene: TRBV29-1; abundance: .; d_gene: .; len: 12; CDR3aa: CSVDRATDTQYF; CDR3nt: TGCAGCGTTGACAGGGCCACAGATACGCAGTATTTT
j_gene: TRBJ1-3; v_gene: TRBV18; abundance: .; d_gene: TRBD1; len: 12; CDR3aa: CASSDRGNTIYF; CDR3nt: TGTGCCAGCTCCGACAGGGGGAACACCATATATTTT
j_gene: TRBJ1-2; v_gene: TRBV20-1; abundance: .; d_gene: .; len: 9; CDR3aa: CSALYGYTF; CDR3nt: TGCAGTGCTCTTTATGGCTACACCTTC
j_gene: TRBJ1-2; v_gene: TRBV5-1; abundance: .; d_gene: TRBD1; len: 12; CDR3aa: CASKKGADGYTF; CDR3nt: TGCGCCAGCAAGAAGGGGGCCGATGGCTACACCTTC
j_gene: TRBJ1-1; v_gene: TRBV5-1; abundance: .; d_gene: .; len: 15; CDR3aa: CASSFGGGPNTEAFF; CDR3nt: TGCGCCAGCAGCTTCGGGGGGGGACCCAACACTGAAGCTTTCTTT
j_gene: TRBJ1-5; v_gene: TRBV6-5; abundance: .; d_gene: .; len: 15; CDR3aa: CASSYRGGGNQPQHF; CDR3nt: TGTGCCAGCAGTTACCGTGGGGGGGGCAATCAGCCCCAGCATTTT
j_gene: TRBJ2-2; v_gene: TRBV3-1/TRBV3-2; abundance: .; d_gene: TRBD2; len: 17; CDR3aa: CASSQEPSGGNTGELFF; CDR3nt: TGTGCCAGCAGCCAAGAACCCAGCGGGGGTAACACCGGGGAGCTGTTTTTT
j_gene: TRBJ2-3; v_gene: TRBV7-2; abundance: .; d_gene: .; len: 12; CDR3aa: CASSRAADTQYF; CDR3nt: TGTGCCAGCAGCCGTGCGGCGGATACGCAGTATTTT
j_gene: TRBJ2-1; v_gene: TRBV15; abundance: .; d_gene: .; len: 15; CDR3aa: CATSPYGGPYNEQFF; CDR3nt: TGTGCCACCAGCCCCTACGGGGGGCCCTACAATGAGCAGTTCTTC
j_gene: TRBJ2-7; v_gene: TRBV5-1; abundance: few; d_gene: .; len: 15; CDR3aa: CASSFQTAPTDEQYF; CDR3nt: TGCGCCAGCAGCTTTCAGACAGCTCCTACGGACGAGCAGTACTTC
j_gene: TRBJ1-2; v_gene: TRBV5-5; abundance: .; d_gene: TRBD1; len: 14; CDR3aa: CASSATGGGYGYTF; CDR3nt: TGTGCCAGCAGCGCGACAGGGGGCGGCTATGGCTACACCTTC
j_gene: TRBJ1-2; v_gene: TRBV7-9; abundance: once; d_gene: .; len: 14; CDR3aa: CASSLTGSTYGYTF; CDR3nt: TGTGCCAGCAGCTTAACAGGCTCCACCTATGGCTACACCTTC
j_gene: TRBJ2-5; v_gene: TRBV5-1; abundance: once; d_gene: .; len: 14; CDR3aa: CASSLGSSQETQYF; CDR3nt: TGCGCCAGCAGCTTGGGGAGTTCCCAAGAGACCCAGTACTTC
j_gene: TRBJ2-4; v_gene: TRBV6-1; abundance: .; d_gene: TRBD2; len: 17; CDR3aa: CASSALTSGVGKNIQYF; CDR3nt: TGTGCCAGCAGTGCGCTGACTAGCGGGGTCGGCAAAAACATTCAGTACTTC
j_gene: TRBJ2-1; v_gene: TRBV10-3; abundance: .; d_gene: .; len: 11; CDR3aa: CAVGGPGEQFF; CDR3nt: TGTGCCGTAGGAGGGCCTGGTGAGCAGTTCTTC
j_gene: TRBJ1-4; v_gene: TRBV3-1/TRBV3-2; abundance: .; d_gene: .; len: 15; CDR3aa: CASSPFGAGREKLFF; CDR3nt: TGTGCCAGCAGCCCCTTTGGGGCAGGGCGCGAAAAACTGTTTTTT